The 20 T cell receptor beta chains given below trace back to one sample, sequenced in a study of blood T cell repertoires in COVID-19. Clones were sequenced by immunoSEQ multiplex PCR, and TCRdb holds only the in-frame ones, with some missing. The table lists around 140,000 clones, roughly nine tenths of them singletons. Material: peripheral blood. The receptors shown here come from a man aged 18 to 29 with COVID-19, enrolled during active disease.

This clone was found once. The chain carries TRBV30 and TRBJ2-2; D unclear. V lost 1 base, J lost 7 bases, and 7 bases lay in between. The CDR3 extends over 12 amino acids. Germline CDR1 GTSNPN, CDR2 SVGIG (reference sequence). The CDR3 DNA reads as TGTGCCTGGAGTGATAGCATCGGGGAGCTGTTTTTT. Residues: CAWSDSIGELFF. Full variable domain (remainder filled in from reference TRBV30 and TRBJ2-2): SQTIHQWPATLVQPVGSPLSLECTVEGTSNPNLYWYRQAAGRGLQLLFYSVGIGQISSEVPQNLSASRPQDRQFILSSKKLLLSDSGFYLCAWSDSIGELFFGEGSRLTVL.

The chain employs TRBV15 and TRBJ2-7, with D possibly being TRBD2 (5 bases). The CDR3 loop spans 17 amino acids. Trimming cost V 0 bases and J 0 bases, with 15 bases left between them. Per germline, CDR1 LNHNV and CDR2 YYDKDF (reference sequence). The CDR3 protein is CATSRDRGRGFSYEQYF. The CDR3 DNA sequence: TGTGCCACCAGCAGAGATCGAGGCAGAGGGTTCTCCTACGAGCAGTACTTC.

This rearrangement joins TRBV3-1 (or the pseudogene TRBV3-2) to TRBJ2-7; possible D gene TRBD1, 5 bases. The CDR3 has 14 residues. V was shortened by 1 base and J by 3 bases, with 10 bases between the two germline ends. Germline-derived CDR1 and CDR2 are LGHDT and YNNKEL (reference sequence). As DNA, the CDR3 is TGTGCCAGCAGCCAAGTGGGCCAGGGCTACGAGCAGTACTTC. Protein: CASSQVGQGYEQYF.

The chain uses TRBV4-3 and TRBJ2-5; 14 bases are shared with TRBD2. The CDR3 loop spans 15 amino acids. Germline trimming cut 5 bases from V and 5 bases from J; bases unmatched to any gene: 4. Germline loops: CDR1 LGHNA, CDR2 YSLEER. CDR3 sequence: CASSIRTSGGETQYF. The DNA for the CDR3 is TGCGCCAGCAGCATACGGACTAGCGGGGGGGAGACCCAGTACTTC.

The chain links TRBV27 to TRBJ2-6; no clear D gene. Deletions cut 4 bases from V and 4 bases from J, with 8 bases between. The CDR3 loop spans 14 amino acids. CDR1 is MNHEY and CDR2 is SMNVEV in the germline V gene (reference sequence). The CDR3, as DNA: TGTGCCAGCAGTTCGCCCCTAGGGGCCAACGTCCTGACTTTC. Its translation is CASSSPLGANVLTF.

This clone was picked up a small number of times. The chain is built from TRBV2 and TRBJ2-7; 8 bases match TRBD2. This CDR3 is 16 amino acids long. With 2 bases clipped from V and 4 bases from J, the junction kept 10 bases outside the gene matches. Looked up from germline, CDR1 is SNHLY and CDR2 is FYNNEI. CDR3 nucleotides: TGTGCCAGCAGTGAAAGTACGGGAGGGTTCGTATACGAGCAGTACTTC. Its protein is CASSESTGGFVYEQYF.

J is TRBJ2-1 and V is TRBV11-2, with 8 bases matching TRBD2. This CDR3 spans 15 amino acids. CDR1 is SGHAT and CDR2 is FQNNGV in the germline V gene. The trim removed 5 bases at V and 9 bases at J, leaving 12 bases unmatched. CDR3 in DNA: TGTGCCAGCAGCCTGCGTGCAGCGGGAGCAGGTGAGCAGTTCTTC. Its protein is CASSLRAAGAGEQFF. The full variable domain, completed using reference TRBV11-2 and TRBJ2-1, is EAGVAQSPRYKIIEKRQSVAFWCNPISGHATLYWYQQILGQGPKLLIQFQNNGVVDDSQLPKDRFSAERLKGVDSTLKIQPAKLEDSAVYLCASSLRAAGAGEQFFGPGTRLTVL.

This chain links TRBV6-2 or TRBV6-3 with TRBJ2-6; a weak D match, TRBD2 (6 bases). V lost 0 bases to trimming and J lost 1 base, with 7 bases between them. The CDR3 loop spans 16 amino acids. Per germline, CDR1 MNHEY and CDR2 SVGEGT. In DNA, the CDR3 is TGTGCCAGCAGTTACTCGACTAGTTCTGGGGCCAACGTCCTGACTTTC. It is translated as CASSYSTSSGANVLTF.

This chain connects TRBV6-6 to TRBJ1-2; D call uncertain. Germline V CDR1 and CDR2: MNHNY, SVGAGI (reference sequence). V was shortened by 6 bases and J by 4 bases, with 12 bases between the two germline ends. This CDR3 is 13 amino acids long. The CDR3 coding sequence is TGTGCCAGCAGCATCGAGAGGGTCTATGGCTACACCTTC. Amino acid sequence: CASSIERVYGYTF.

This clone has just one count. The chain carries TRBV5-6 and TRBJ1-2; TRBD1 matches at 8 bases. In germline, CDR1 is SGHDT, CDR2 YYEEEE. J gave up 4 bases and V 4 bases, and 9 bases lay outside the gene matches. This CDR3 region has 15 residues. CDR3 bases: TGTGCCAGCAGCAACCAGGGGGCGCTGGGCTATGGCTACACCTTC. Translating it yields CASSNQGALGYGYTF.

As for this clone: The junction does not match germline at one end; this may be a read error. The rearrangement joins TRBV4-1 to TRBJ1-4; 10 nucleotides match TRBD1. Germline loops: CDR1 MGHRA, CDR2 YSYEKL. The CDR3 spans 14 residues. The CDR3 DNA reads TGCGCCAGCAGCGTCGGGACAGGGGTTGAAAAACTGCTTTTT. Translated, it gives CASSVGTGVEKLLF.

This clone was recorded only once. The chain combines TRBV6-5 with TRBJ1-5; possibly TRBD1 for D (6 bases). The germline V gene has CDR1 MNHEY and CDR2 SVGAGI. The CDR3 is made up of 13 amino acids. Trimming left V 7 bases short and J 5 bases short, with 12 bases between. The CDR3 DNA is TGTGCCAGCACGGGACAACTCGATCAGCCCCAGCATTTT. It encodes CASTGQLDQPQHF.

The V call is TRBV7-8, the J call TRBJ2-1, with TRBD2 matching 12 bases. The CDR3 length is 15 residues. The V gene's germline CDR1 is SGHVS and CDR2 FQNEAQ. V trimming: 1 base; J trimming: 9 bases; junction bases outside the gene matches: 4. CDR3 amino acids: CASSLEGLAGTEQFF. The CDR3 region has the DNA TGTGCCAGCAGCTTAGAAGGACTAGCGGGAACTGAGCAGTTCTTC.

The chain has TRBV20-1 and TRBJ2-5, with a tentative D call TRBD1 (6 bases). From germline, CDR1 is DFQATT and CDR2 SNEGSKA (reference sequence). The CDR3 spans 11 residues. Trimming took 3 bases from V and 9 from J, leaving 11 bases between them. CDR3 protein: CSASEGGAQYF. CDR3 coding DNA: TGCAGTGCTAGCGAAGGGGGAGCCCAGTACTTC.

This clone is a singleton in its sample. The chain joins TRBV9 to TRBJ2-1, with 9 bases identical to TRBD2. The junction had 19 bases not matched to a gene; V was cut back by 0 bases and J by 9 bases. This CDR3 is built from 19 residues. Germline assignment: CDR1 SGDLS and CDR2 YYNGEE. CDR3 DNA sequence: TGTGCCAGCAGCGTAGCACAGGGTGGCGGGAGGGCCCGCGTAGCTGAGCAGTTCTTC. This encodes CASSVAQGGGRARVAEQFF.

The rearrangement joins TRBV5-6 to TRBJ2-1; weak D call: TRBD1 (6 bases). Trimming pared 2 bases from V and 12 bases from J, leaving 15 bases between. This CDR3 has 13 residues. The germline CDR1 and CDR2 sequences are SGHDT and YYEEEE. This CDR3 is CASSFIETGMQFF. The CDR3 DNA reads TGTGCCAGCAGCTTTATCGAGACAGGCATGCAGTTCTTC.

The chain recombines TRBV18 with TRBJ1-2, with 8 positions matching TRBD1. Unmatched junction bases numbered 7, after V lost 3 bases and J lost 4 bases. The CDR3 has 15 residues. The germline V gene encodes CDR1 KGHSH and CDR2 LQKENI. The CDR3 DNA follows: TGTGCCAGCTCACCGACTCCAGGGGGCGGCTATGGCTACACCTTC. Translating gives CASSPTPGGGYGYTF. Full variable domain (missing parts from reference TRBV18 and TRBJ1-2): NAGVMQNPRHLVRRRGQEARLRCSPMKGHSHVYWYRQLPEEGLKFMVYLQKENIIDESGMPKERFSAEFPKEGPSILRIQQVVRGDSAAYFCASSPTPGGGYGYTFGSGTRLTVV.

The chain uses TRBV11-2 and TRBJ2-3; 11 positions agree with TRBD1. The V gene's germline CDR1 is SGHAT and CDR2 FQNNGV. Germline trimming cut 3 bases from V and 7 bases from J; bases unmatched to any gene: 6. The CDR3 has 15 amino acids. Here the CDR3 reads CASSLAGTGGYTQYF. The CDR3 bases are TGTGCCAGCAGCTTGGCCGGGACAGGGGGGTATACGCAGTATTTT.

The chain links TRBV19 to TRBJ2-3, with TRBD2 matching 8 bases. Germline V CDR1 and CDR2: LNHDA, SQIVND (reference sequence). V gave up 10 bases and J gave up 0 bases; unmatched junction bases: 9. There are 15 residues in the CDR3. CDR3 DNA sequence: TGTGCCACCCGCCCCTTAGCGGGAAGCACAGATACGCAGTATTTT. It is translated as CATRPLAGSTDTQYF.

The V call is TRBV21-1, the J call TRBJ2-7; TRBD1 was called by the table and not checked on the DNA. TRBV21-1 corresponds to a pseudogene. The length of the CDR3 is 16 residues. The CDR3 region is CASSLYPDRTTYEQYF. CDR3 coding DNA: TGTGCCAGCAGCCTCTATCCGGACAGGACTACCTACGAGCAGTACTTC.